These 16 T cell receptor beta chains came from one sample sequenced in a study of shared clonotypes between healthy human individuals (TCRdb year 2020). Library method: the immunoSEQ multiplex PCR assay. TCRdb obtained this table from immuneACCESS and retained in-frame rearrangements with V and J assigned. These tables miss some clones; where compared with another copy, unresolved V genes account for less than half of the shortfall, and the remainder is unexplained. For this sample the table gives a few million clones, of which nearly 97% were detected only once. The biggest ten clones account for roughly 0.13% of the sample. The sample comprised naive CD4+ T cells sorted from blood. Sample cell subset or site, as interpreted from the label and publication: CD45RA+ positively selected. These TCRs come from a young man in good health.

This clone was seen only a few times. The rearrangement joins TRBV30 to TRBJ1-1; tentative D call: TRBD1 (5 bases). The V end was cut by 1 base, the J end by 3 bases, with 9 bases between. This CDR3 spans 13 amino acids. CDR1 and CDR2 from the germline V gene are GTSNPN and SVGIG (reference sequence). CDR3 coding DNA: TGTGCCTGGAGTGCAACAGGCTACACTGAAGCTTTCTTT. It is translated as CAWSATGYTEAFF.

This clone was seen just once. The chain combines TRBV5-1 with TRBJ2-7, with D perhaps matching TRBD1 (5 bases). The CDR3 sequence is 14 residues long. Germline V lookup: CDR1 SGHRS, CDR2 YFSETQ. The V end was cut by 4 bases, the J end by 2 bases, with 13 bases between. CDR3 coding DNA: TGCGCCAGCAGCCTGGACATTCGGGCCTACGAGCAGTACTTC. Its protein product is CASSLDIRAYEQYF. Full variable domain (missing parts from reference TRBV5-1 and TRBJ2-7): KAGVTQTPRYLIKTRGQQVTLSCSPISGHRSVSWYQQTPGQGLQFLFEYFSETQRNKGNFPGRFSGRQFSNSRSEMNVSTLELGDSALYLCASSLDIRAYEQYFGPGTRLTVT.

This chain joins TRBV11-2 and TRBJ2-5; maybe TRBD2 (5 bases). Germline CDR1 is SGHAT and CDR2 is FQNNGV. This CDR3 contains 13 residues. V dropped 6 bases and J dropped 2 bases, with 10 bases sitting between them. The CDR3 region is CASRSGVQETQYF. The CDR3 region has the DNA TGTGCCAGCAGATCCGGGGTACAAGAGACCCAGTACTTC.

The CDR3 nucleotides are TGTGCCTGGAGTAAAGCCGGGACAGGGGGCGGCCGCACAGATACGCAGTATTTT. Encoded protein: CAWSKAGTGGGRTDTQYF. V is TRBV30 and J is TRBJ2-3; 12 bases agree with TRBD1. This CDR3 contains 18 residues. CDR1 and CDR2 from the germline V gene are GTSNPN and SVGIG (reference sequence). V gave up 2 bases and J gave up 1 base; unmatched junction bases: 10.

J is TRBJ2-1 and V is TRBV7-3; D may be TRBD1 (6 bases). From germline, CDR1 is SGHTA and CDR2 FQGTGA. The CDR3 consists of 14 residues. V lost 5 bases and J lost 4, with 12 bases in between. In nucleotides, the CDR3 is TGTGCCAGCAGCCGAACCGGACAGTACAATGAGCAGTTCTTC. Amino acid sequence: CASSRTGQYNEQFF. Filled out from reference TRBV7-3 and TRBJ2-1, the complete variable domain reads GAGVSQTPSNKVTEKGKYVELRCDPISGHTALYWYRQSLGQGPEFLIYFQGTGAADDSGLPNDRFFAVRPEGSVSTLKIQRTERGDSAVYLCASSRTGQYNEQFFGPGTRLTVL.

The CDR3 nucleotides are TGTGCCAGCACCGGGACCGCAGTCTACGAGCAGTACTTC. This sequence encodes CASTGTAVYEQYF. J is TRBJ2-7 and V is TRBV28; D possibly matches TRBD1 or TRBD2 (5 bases each). Per the germline V gene, CDR1 is MDHEN and CDR2 is SYDVKM. The CDR3 length is 13 residues. Between the trimmed V and J ends, which lost 7 bases and 3 bases, there was a span of 13 bases.

This chain links TRBV9 with TRBJ1-2; 7 nucleotides align to TRBD1. The CDR3 has 13 amino acids. Germline V gene lookup returns CDR1 SGDLS and CDR2 YYNGEE. The ends lost 8 bases at V and 4 bases at J; junction bases unmatched: 8. CDR3 protein: CASRRTGLYGYTF. CDR3 DNA sequence: TGTGCCAGTAGACGGACAGGCCTCTATGGCTACACCTTC.

V is TRBV18 and J is TRBJ2-1; TRBD1 agrees at 7 bases. The V gene's germline CDR1 is KGHSH and CDR2 LQKENI. With 4 bases clipped from V and 8 bases from J, the junction kept 5 bases outside the gene matches. The CDR3 covers 13 residues. The CDR3 reads CASSLPGTDEQFF. CDR3 coding DNA: TGTGCCAGCTCACTCCCAGGGACAGATGAGCAGTTCTTC.

This clone was picked up one time. The V and J genes are TRBV7-2 and TRBJ1-3; D not resolved. Deletions cut 1 base from V and 0 bases from J, with 7 bases between. Germline assignment: CDR1 SGHTA and CDR2 FQGNSA. The CDR3 length is 15 residues. CDR3 residues: CASSLEQLSGNTIYF. The CDR3 region has the DNA TGTGCCAGCAGCTTAGAACAGCTCTCTGGAAACACCATATATTTT.

The chain uses TRBV12-2 and TRBJ2-1; the table's D gene call, TRBD2, was not cross checked with the DNA. TRBV12-2 is recorded as a pseudogene. CDR3 length equals 15 residues. CDR3 sequence: CASPRKSGSYNEQFF. The DNA for the CDR3 is TGTGCAAGTCCAAGAAAGAGCGGATCGTACAATGAGCAGTTCTTC.

V is TRBV6-6 and J is TRBJ2-2; 11 bases align to TRBD2. There are 16 residues in the CDR3. Germline V gene lookup returns CDR1 MNHNY and CDR2 SVGAGI (reference sequence). V lost 0 bases, J lost 5 bases, and 2 bases stayed unmatched. Here the CDR3 DNA reads TGTGCCAGCAGTTACTCCACTAGCGGGGGAACCGGGGAGCTGTTTTTT. Translation: CASSYSTSGGTGELFF.

CDR3 residues: CASSQVSRPGELFF. For the CDR3, the DNA is TGCGCCAGCAGCCAAGTTTCCAGGCCTGGGGAGCTGTTTTTT. The J gene is TRBJ2-2, the V gene TRBV4-1; D call uncertain. CDR1 is MGHRA, CDR2 YSYEKL, per germline. The CDR3 extends over 14 amino acids. V lost 1 base and J lost 8, with 11 bases in between.

The rearrangement uses TRBV7-8 and TRBJ1-1; 9 bases agree with TRBD1. Germline loops: CDR1 SGHVS, CDR2 FQNEAQ. The CDR3 loop spans 16 amino acids. V lost 5 bases, J lost 0 bases, and 7 bases stayed unmatched. The CDR3 DNA reads TGTGCCAGCAGCACCTGGACAGGGGTCTTGAACACTGAAGCTTTCTTT. Translation gives CASSTWTGVLNTEAFF. The full variable domain, in which reference TRBV7-8 and TRBJ1-1 provide the parts outside the CDR3, is GAGVSQSPRYKVAKRGQDVALRCDPISGHVSLFWYQQALGQGPEFLTYFQNEAQLDKSGLPSDRFFAERPEGSVSTLKIQRTQQEDSAVYLCASSTWTGVLNTEAFFGQGTRLTVV.

With respect to this clone: Other DNA sequences within the sample encode an identical CDR3. The V gene is TRBV20-1, the J gene TRBJ2-1, with D uncertain. Looked up from germline, CDR1 is DFQATT and CDR2 is SNEGSKA (reference sequence). The CDR3 consists of 10 residues. Trimming took off 6 bases at V and 3 bases at J, with 3 bases between the two ends. For the CDR3, the DNA is TGCAGTGCGGACTACAATGAGCAGTTCTTC. This encodes CSADYNEQFF.

The V and J genes are TRBV5-8 and TRBJ2-1, with TRBD1 as a possible D gene (5 bases). V was trimmed by 0 bases and J by 10 bases, leaving 14 bases between them. The CDR3 spans 14 residues. Looked up from germline, CDR1 is SGHTS and CDR2 is YDEGEE. The CDR3 here is CASSLGGVPGEQFF. The CDR3 DNA reads as TGTGCCAGCAGCTTGGGAGGAGTACCAGGGGAGCAGTTCTTC.

This chain connects TRBV28 to TRBJ1-3; D is perhaps TRBD1 (5 bases). Trimming left V 6 bases short and J 6 bases short, with 15 bases between. The CDR3 spans 14 residues. Germline loops: CDR1 MDHEN, CDR2 SYDVKM. CDR3 protein: CASRGVWGENTIYF. CDR3 sequence (DNA): TGTGCCAGCAGGGGGGTTTGGGGCGAAAACACCATATATTTT.